Listed here is a single T cell receptor (beta chain). Its antigen is currently unknown. The sample is drawn from a study of siplizumab effects on memory and regulatory T cells. The study's findings and limits: The study found that siplizumab significantly reduced alloreactive sequences traceable to unstimulated CD4+ memory cells.

Germline CDR1 reads LNHDA; CDR2 reads SQIVND (reference sequence). This CDR3 has 13 amino acids. The J segment lost 4 bases and the V segment lost 5 bases, leaving 2 bases of the junction unmatched. Per individual sample, 90,000 to 100,000 TCR templates were assayed. This table comes from immunoSEQ multiplex PCR, and its TCRdb copy is limited to in-frame clones, with some not included. The sample lists more than 85,000 clones, about 95% occurring once. The chain employs TRBV19 and TRBJ1-2, with 9 bases matching TRBD1. The sequencing sample was made of Tregs sorted from blood. This TCR came from a human donor in good health. This CDR3 is CASSWGQGYGYTF. CDR3 nucleotides: TGTGCCAGTAGTTGGGGACAGGGCTATGGCTACACCTTC.